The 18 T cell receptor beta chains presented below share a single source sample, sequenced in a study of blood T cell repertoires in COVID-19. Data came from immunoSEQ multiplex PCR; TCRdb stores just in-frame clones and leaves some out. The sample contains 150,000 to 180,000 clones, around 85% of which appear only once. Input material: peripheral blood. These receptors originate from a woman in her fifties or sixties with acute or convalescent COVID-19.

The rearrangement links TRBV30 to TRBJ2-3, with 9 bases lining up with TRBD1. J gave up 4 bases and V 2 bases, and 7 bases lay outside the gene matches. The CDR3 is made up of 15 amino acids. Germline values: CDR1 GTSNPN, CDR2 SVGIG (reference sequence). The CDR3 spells CAWSLTGGGSDTQYF. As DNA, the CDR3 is TGTGCCTGGAGTCTGACAGGGGGTGGTTCAGATACGCAGTATTTT.

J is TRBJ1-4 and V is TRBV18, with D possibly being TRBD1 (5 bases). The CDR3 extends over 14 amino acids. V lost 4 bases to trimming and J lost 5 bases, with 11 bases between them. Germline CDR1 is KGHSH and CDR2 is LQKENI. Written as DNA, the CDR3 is TGTGCCAGCTCACATGGGACTGAAAATGAAAAACTGTTTTTT. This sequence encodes CASSHGTENEKLFF.

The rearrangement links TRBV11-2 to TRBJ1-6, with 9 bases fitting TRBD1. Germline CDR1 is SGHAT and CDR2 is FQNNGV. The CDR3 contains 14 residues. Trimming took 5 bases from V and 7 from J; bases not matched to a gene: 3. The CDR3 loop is CASSTDRGNSPLHF. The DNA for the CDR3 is TGTGCCAGCAGCACCGACAGGGGGAATTCACCCCTCCACTTT.

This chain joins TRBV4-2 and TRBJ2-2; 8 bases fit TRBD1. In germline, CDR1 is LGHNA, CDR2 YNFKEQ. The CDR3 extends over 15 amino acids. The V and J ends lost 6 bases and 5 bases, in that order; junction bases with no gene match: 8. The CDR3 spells CASRVDRGKTGELFF. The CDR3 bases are TGTGCCAGCAGAGTCGACAGGGGAAAGACCGGGGAGCTGTTTTTT.

The CDR3 region has the DNA TGCGCCAGCAGCCAGGGGACACGGCAAGAGACCCAGTACTTC. Protein: CASSQGTRQETQYF. The chain employs TRBV5-1 and TRBJ2-5, with a tentative D call TRBD1 (6 bases). The germline V and J ends were trimmed by 4 bases and 2 bases, with 12 bases remaining between them. The V gene's germline CDR1 is SGHRS and CDR2 YFSETQ. This CDR3 spans 14 amino acids.

The CDR3 here is CASRIAGQKYNEQFF. CDR3 bases: TGTGCCAGCAGGATCGCGGGACAGAAGTACAATGAGCAGTTCTTC. The chain joins TRBV6-6 to TRBJ2-1; D possibly corresponds to TRBD1 (7 bases). CDR1 and CDR2 (germline): MNHNY, SVGAGI (reference sequence). Trimming stripped 6 bases from V and 4 bases from J, with 16 bases between. The CDR3 is 15 amino acids.

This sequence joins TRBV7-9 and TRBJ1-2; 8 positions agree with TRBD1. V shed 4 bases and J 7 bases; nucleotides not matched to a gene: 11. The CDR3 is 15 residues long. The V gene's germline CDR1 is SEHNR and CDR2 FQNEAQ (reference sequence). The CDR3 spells CASSSSFDRGSGYTF. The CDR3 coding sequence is TGTGCCAGCAGCTCTTCATTCGACAGGGGAAGTGGCTACACCTTC.

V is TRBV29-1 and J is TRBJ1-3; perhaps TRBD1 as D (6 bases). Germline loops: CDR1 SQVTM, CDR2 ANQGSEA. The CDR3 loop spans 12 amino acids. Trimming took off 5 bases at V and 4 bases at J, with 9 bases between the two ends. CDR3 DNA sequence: TGCAGCGTTCAAACAGGGGGAAACACCATATATTTT. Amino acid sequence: CSVQTGGNTIYF.

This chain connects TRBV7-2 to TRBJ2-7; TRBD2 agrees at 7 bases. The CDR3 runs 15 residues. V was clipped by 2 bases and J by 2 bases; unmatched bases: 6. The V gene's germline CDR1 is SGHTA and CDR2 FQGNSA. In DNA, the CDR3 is TGTGCCAGCAGCTTAAACTATGCGGGAGCCTACGAGCAGTACTTC. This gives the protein CASSLNYAGAYEQYF.

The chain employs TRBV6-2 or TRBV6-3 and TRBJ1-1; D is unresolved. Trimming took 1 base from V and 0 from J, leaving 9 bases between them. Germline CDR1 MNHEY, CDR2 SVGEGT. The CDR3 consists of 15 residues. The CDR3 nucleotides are TGTGCCAGCAGTTACTGGGCAGATCTGAACACTGAAGCTTTCTTT. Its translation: CASSYWADLNTEAFF.

CDR3 amino acids: CASSLGLAGISGANVLTF. The CDR3 nucleotides read TGTGCCAGCAGCCTCGGACTAGCGGGGATCTCTGGGGCCAACGTCCTGACTTTC. The chain has TRBV3-1 (or the pseudogene TRBV3-2) and TRBJ2-6, with TRBD2 identical over 12 bases. The V gene's germline CDR1 is LGHDT and CDR2 YNNKEL (reference sequence). Trimming cost V 4 bases and J 0 bases; bases outside gene matches: 4. This CDR3 is 18 amino acids long.

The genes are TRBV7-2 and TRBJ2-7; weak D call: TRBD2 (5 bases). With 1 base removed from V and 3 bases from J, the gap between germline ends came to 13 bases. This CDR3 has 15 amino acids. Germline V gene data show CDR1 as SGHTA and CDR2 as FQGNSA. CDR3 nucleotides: TGTGCCAGCAGCTTAGACATGGGGAGCGGCTACGAGCAGTACTTC. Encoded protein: CASSLDMGSGYEQYF.

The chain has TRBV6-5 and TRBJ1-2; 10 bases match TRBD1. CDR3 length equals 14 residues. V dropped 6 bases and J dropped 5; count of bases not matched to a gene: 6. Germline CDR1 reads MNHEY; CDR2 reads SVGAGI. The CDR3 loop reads CASRIPGQGYGYTF. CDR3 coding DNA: TGTGCCAGCAGGATTCCGGGACAGGGGTATGGCTACACCTTC.

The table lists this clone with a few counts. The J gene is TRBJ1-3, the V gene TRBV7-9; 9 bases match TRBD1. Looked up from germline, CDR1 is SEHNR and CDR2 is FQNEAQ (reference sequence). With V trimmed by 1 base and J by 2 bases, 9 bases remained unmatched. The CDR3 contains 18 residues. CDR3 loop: CASSLGGTGGPPGNTIYF. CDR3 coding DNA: TGTGCCAGCAGCTTAGGAGGCACAGGGGGCCCCCCTGGAAACACCATATATTTT.

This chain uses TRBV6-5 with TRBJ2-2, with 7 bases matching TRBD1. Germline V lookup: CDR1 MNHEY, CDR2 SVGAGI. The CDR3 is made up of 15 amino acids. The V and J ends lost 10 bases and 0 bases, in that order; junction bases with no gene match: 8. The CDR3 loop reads CATGPGGTNTGELFF. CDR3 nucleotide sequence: TGTGCCACCGGCCCAGGGGGTACGAACACCGGGGAGCTGTTTTTT.

The DNA for the CDR3 is TGCAGCGTTGGCAAGGAGGCCTATGGCTACACCTTC. It yields the protein CSVGKEAYGYTF. The genes are TRBV29-1 and TRBJ1-2; D call uncertain. Germline V lookup: CDR1 SQVTM, CDR2 ANQGSEA. Deletions cut 4 bases from V and 4 bases from J, with 10 bases between. The CDR3 extends over 12 amino acids.

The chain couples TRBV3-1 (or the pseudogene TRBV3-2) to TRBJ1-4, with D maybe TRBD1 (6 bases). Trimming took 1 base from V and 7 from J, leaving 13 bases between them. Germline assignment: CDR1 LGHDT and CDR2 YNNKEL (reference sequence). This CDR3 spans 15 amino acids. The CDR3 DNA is TGTGCCAGCAGCCAAGGGCAGGGGTCGGGTGAAAAACTGTTTTTT. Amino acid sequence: CASSQGQGSGEKLFF.

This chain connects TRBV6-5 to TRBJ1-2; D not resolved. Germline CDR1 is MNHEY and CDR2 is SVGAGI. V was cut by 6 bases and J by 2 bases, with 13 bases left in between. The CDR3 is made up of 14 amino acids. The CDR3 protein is CASRPAQYNYGYTF. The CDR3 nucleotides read TGTGCCAGCAGGCCGGCACAGTACAACTATGGCTACACCTTC.